This entry lists 7 T cell receptor beta chains sequenced from one sample in a study of Ad26.COV2.S vaccination and SARS-CoV-2 variants. The assay was immunoSEQ multiplex PCR, and TCRdb's table has in-frame clones only and misses some. This sample has about 420,000 clones; 85% to 90% occur once, and the top ten carry less than 4%. Treatment specified: around 19 received Ad26.COV2.S at low or high dose, single or two shots; about 5 received placebo; per-sample allocation not given. The samples date from day 63 after the first vaccine or placebo injection. This specimen consisted of peripheral blood, obtained in a trial of Ad26.COV2.S vaccine versus placebo. Every receptor here comes from a person aged 18-65 years who received the Ad26.COV2.S COVID-19 vaccine or a placebo.

Details on this clone: Germline is not matched at one junction end, which may reflect a read error. The chain employs TRBV11-2 and TRBJ1-1; TRBD1 matches 7 bases. In germline, CDR1 is SGHAT, CDR2 FQNNGV. The CDR3 has 13 amino acids. As DNA, the CDR3 is TGTGCCAGCAGCTTAGAACTTAATTGGGGACAGAAGTTT. It is translated as CASSLELNWGQKF.

The chain couples TRBV7-2 to TRBJ2-7; tentatively, D is TRBD1 (5 bases). CDR3 size: 15 residues. V shed 1 base and J shed 2 bases, with 12 bases lying between them. Germline V gene sequence: CDR1 SGHTA, CDR2 FQGNSA. CDR3 DNA sequence: TGTGCCAGCAGCTTAGAAGCCCAGGGAACCTACGAGCAGTACTTC. This sequence encodes CASSLEAQGTYEQYF.

A word on this clone: The same CDR3 is also encoded by other DNA sequences in this sample. The V call is TRBV6-4, the J call TRBJ2-3; tentatively, D is TRBD2 (6 bases). V dropped 3 bases and J dropped 0 bases, with 7 bases sitting between them. Germline V gives CDR1 MRHNA, CDR2 SNTAGT. There are 14 residues in the CDR3. The CDR3 loop is CASSERGSTDTQYF. As DNA, the CDR3 is TGTGCCAGCAGTGAGCGGGGTAGCACAGATACGCAGTATTTT.

This clone came up once. The sample carries other DNA sequences with the same CDR3. V gene TRBV5-1 combines with J gene TRBJ2-7; D unresolved. CDR3 length: 12 amino acids. Looked up from germline, CDR1 is SGHRS and CDR2 is YFSETQ. Trimming shortened V by 4 bases and J by 3 bases, and 8 bases separated the two germline ends. CDR3 sequence (DNA): TGCGCCAGCAGCCTAGACAACTACGAGCAGTACTTC. Protein product: CASSLDNYEQYF.

This clone was seen just once. This chain links TRBV3-1 (or the pseudogene TRBV3-2) with TRBJ2-7; TRBD1 might be the D (6 bases). Trimming pared 6 bases from V and 6 bases from J, leaving 15 bases between. The CDR3 runs to 13 residues. Germline CDR1 reads LGHDT; CDR2 reads YNNKEL (reference sequence). CDR3 in amino acids: CASRRPEDSEQYF. The CDR3 bases are TGTGCCAGCAGACGACCGGAGGACAGCGAGCAGTACTTC.

The V call is TRBV3-1 (or the pseudogene TRBV3-2), the J call TRBJ1-1; 7 nucleotides match TRBD1. J gave up 8 bases and V 4 bases, and 1 base lay outside the gene matches. This CDR3 has 11 amino acids. Germline V lookup: CDR1 LGHDT, CDR2 YNNKEL (reference sequence). CDR3 in DNA: TGTGCCAGCAGCCGGACAGGAGAAGCTTTCTTT. Residues: CASSRTGEAFF.

The gene calls are TRBV6-4 and TRBJ2-3, with 11 bases lining up with TRBD2. This CDR3 has 16 residues. V shed 4 bases, J shed 0 bases, and the junction held 3 bases outside the gene matches. CDR1 is MRHNA and CDR2 is SNTAGT in the germline V gene. For the CDR3, the DNA is TGTGCCAGCAGTGGGGCTAGCGGGGGGAGCACAGATACGCAGTATTTT. Protein sequence: CASSGASGGSTDTQYF.